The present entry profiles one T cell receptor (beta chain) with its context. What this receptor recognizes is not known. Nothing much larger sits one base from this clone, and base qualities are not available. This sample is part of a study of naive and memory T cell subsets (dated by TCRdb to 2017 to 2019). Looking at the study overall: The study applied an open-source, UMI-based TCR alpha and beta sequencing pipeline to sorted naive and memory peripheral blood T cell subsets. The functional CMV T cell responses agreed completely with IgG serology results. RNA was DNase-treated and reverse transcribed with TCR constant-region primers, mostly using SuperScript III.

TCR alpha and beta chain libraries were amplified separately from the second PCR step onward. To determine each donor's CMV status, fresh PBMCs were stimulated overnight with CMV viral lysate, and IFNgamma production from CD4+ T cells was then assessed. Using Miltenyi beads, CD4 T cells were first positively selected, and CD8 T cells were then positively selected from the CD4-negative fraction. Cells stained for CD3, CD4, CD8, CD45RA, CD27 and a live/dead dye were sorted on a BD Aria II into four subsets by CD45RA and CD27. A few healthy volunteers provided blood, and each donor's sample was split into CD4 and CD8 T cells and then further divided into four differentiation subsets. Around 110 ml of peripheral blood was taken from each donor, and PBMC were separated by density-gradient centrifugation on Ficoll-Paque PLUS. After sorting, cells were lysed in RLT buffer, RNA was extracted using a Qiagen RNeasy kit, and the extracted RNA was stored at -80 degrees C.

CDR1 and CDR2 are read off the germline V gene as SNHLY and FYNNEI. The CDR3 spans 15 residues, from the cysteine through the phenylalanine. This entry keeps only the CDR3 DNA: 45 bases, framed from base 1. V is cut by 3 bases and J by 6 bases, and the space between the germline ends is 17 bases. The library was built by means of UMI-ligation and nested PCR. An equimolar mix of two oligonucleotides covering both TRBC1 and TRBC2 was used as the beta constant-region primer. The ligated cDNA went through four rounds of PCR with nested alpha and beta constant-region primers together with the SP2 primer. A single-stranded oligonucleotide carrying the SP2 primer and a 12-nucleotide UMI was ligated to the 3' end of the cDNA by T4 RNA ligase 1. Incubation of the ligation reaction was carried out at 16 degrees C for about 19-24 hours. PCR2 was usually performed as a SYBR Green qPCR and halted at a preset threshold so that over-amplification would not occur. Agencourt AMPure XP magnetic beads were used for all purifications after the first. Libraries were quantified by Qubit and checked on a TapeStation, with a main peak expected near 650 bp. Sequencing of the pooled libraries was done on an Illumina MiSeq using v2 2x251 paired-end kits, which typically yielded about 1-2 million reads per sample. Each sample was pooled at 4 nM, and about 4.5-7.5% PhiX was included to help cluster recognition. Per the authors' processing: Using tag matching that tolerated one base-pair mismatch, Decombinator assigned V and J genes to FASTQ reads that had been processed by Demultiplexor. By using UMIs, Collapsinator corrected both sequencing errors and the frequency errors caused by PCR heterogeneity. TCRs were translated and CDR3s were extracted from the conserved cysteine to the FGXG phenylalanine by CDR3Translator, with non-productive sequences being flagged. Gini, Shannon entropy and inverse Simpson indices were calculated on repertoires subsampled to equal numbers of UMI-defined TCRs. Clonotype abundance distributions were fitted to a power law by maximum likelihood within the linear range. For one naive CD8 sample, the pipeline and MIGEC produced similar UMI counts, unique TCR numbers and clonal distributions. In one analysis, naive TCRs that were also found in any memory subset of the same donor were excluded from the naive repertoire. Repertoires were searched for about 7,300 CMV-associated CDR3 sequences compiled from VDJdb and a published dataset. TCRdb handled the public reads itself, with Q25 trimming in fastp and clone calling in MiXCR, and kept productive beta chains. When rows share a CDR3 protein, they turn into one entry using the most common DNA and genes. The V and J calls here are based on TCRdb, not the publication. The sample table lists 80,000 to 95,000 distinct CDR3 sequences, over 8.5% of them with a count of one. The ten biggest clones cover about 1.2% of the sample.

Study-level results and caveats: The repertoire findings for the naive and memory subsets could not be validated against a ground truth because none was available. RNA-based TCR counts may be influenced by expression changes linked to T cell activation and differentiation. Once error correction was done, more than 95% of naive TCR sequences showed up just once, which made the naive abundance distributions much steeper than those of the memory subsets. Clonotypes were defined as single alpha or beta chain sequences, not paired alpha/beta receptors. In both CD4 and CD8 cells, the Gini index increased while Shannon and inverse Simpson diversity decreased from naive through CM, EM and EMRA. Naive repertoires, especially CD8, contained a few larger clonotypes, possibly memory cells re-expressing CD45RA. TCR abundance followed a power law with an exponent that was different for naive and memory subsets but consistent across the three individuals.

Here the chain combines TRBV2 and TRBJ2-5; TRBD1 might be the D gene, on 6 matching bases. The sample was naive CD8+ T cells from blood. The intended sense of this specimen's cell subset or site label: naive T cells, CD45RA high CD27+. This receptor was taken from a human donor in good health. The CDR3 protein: CASSEGTNLQKTQYF. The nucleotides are TGTGCCAGCAGTGAGGGGACAAACTTGCAAAAGACCCAGTACTTC.